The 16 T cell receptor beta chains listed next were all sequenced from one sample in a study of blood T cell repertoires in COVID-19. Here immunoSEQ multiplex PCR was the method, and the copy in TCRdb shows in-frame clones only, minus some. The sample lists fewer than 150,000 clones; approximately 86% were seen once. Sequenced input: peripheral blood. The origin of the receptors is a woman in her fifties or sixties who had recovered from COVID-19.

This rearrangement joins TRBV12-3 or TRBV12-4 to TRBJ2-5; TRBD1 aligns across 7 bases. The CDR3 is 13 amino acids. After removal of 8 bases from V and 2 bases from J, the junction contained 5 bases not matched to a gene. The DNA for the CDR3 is TGTGCCAGCTCGACAGGGAGACAAGAGACCCAGTACTTC. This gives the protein CASSTGRQETQYF.

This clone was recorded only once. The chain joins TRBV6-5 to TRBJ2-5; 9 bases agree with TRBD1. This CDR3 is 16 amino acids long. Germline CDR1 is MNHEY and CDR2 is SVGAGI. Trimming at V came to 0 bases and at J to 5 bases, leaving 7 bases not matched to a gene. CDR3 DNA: TGTGCCAGCAGTTACTCTTCGCGGGGGACAGGGGAGACCCAGTACTTC. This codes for CASSYSSRGTGETQYF.

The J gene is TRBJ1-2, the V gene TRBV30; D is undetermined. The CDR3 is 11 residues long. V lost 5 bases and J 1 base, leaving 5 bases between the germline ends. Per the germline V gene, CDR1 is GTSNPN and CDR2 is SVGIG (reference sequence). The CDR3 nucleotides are TGTGCCTGGTCCCGTAACTATGGCTACACCTTC. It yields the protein CAWSRNYGYTF.

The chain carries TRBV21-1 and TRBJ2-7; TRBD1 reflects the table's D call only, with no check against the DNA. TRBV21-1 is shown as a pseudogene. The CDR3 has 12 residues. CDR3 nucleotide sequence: TGTGCCAGCGGTGACACCTCCTACGAGCAGTACTTC. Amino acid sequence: CASGDTSYEQYF.

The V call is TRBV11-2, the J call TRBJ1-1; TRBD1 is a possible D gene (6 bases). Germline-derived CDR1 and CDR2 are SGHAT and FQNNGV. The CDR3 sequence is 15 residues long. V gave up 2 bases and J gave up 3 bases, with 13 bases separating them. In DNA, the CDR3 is TGTGCCAGCAGCTTAACGGGACAACACTACACTGAAGCTTTCTTT. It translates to CASSLTGQHYTEAFF.

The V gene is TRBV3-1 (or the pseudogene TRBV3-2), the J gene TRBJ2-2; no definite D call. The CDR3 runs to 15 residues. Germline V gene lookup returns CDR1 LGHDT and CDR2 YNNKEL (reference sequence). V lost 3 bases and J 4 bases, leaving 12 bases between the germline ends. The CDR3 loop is CASSQARIGTGELFF. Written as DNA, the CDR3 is TGTGCCAGCAGCCAGGCTAGAATAGGCACCGGGGAGCTGTTTTTT.

This chain's CDR3 is CSVLPTGRQYNEQFF. The DNA of the CDR3 is TGCAGCGTTTTACCGACAGGGCGACAGTACAATGAGCAGTTCTTC. V usage is TRBV29-1 and J usage is TRBJ2-1; 7 bases are a match to TRBD1. This CDR3 region has 15 residues. V gave up 5 bases and J gave up 4 bases; unmatched junction bases: 11. The V gene's germline CDR1 is SQVTM and CDR2 ANQGSEA.

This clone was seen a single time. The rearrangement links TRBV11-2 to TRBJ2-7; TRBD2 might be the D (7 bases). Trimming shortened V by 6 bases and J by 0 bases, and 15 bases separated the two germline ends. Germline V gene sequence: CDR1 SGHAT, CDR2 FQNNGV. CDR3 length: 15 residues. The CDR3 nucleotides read TGTGCCAGCAGTAAAGGGGGGGGAGGCTCCTACGAGCAGTACTTC. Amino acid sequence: CASSKGGGGSYEQYF. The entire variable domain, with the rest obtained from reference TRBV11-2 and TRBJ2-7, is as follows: EAGVAQSPRYKIIEKRQSVAFWCNPISGHATLYWYQQILGQGPKLLIQFQNNGVVDDSQLPKDRFSAERLKGVDSTLKIQPAKLEDSAVYLCASSKGGGGSYEQYFGPGTRLTVT.

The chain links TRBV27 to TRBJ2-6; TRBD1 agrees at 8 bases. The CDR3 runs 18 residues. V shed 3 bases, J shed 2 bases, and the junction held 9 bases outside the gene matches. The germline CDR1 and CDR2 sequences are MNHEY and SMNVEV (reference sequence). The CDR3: CASSFWGRGLAGANVLTF. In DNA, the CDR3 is TGTGCCAGCAGTTTCTGGGGCAGGGGGCTGGCTGGGGCCAACGTCCTGACTTTC.

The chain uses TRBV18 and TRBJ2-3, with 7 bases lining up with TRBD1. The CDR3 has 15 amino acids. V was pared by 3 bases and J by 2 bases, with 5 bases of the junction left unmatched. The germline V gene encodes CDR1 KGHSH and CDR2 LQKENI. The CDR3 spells CASSPRDSYTDTQYF. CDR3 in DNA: TGTGCCAGCTCACCCCGGGACAGCTACACAGATACGCAGTATTTT.

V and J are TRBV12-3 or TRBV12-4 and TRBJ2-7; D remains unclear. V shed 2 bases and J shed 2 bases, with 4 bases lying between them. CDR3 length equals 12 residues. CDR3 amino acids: CASSLFTYEQYF. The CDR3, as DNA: TGTGCCAGCAGTTTATTCACCTACGAGCAGTACTTC.

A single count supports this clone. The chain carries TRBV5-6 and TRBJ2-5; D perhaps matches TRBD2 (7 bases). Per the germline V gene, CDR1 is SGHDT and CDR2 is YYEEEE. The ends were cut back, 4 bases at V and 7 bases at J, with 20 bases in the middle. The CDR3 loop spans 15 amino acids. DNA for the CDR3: TGTGCCAGCAGCCTCAGGGGAGGGGGTTACGGGACCCAGTACTTC. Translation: CASSLRGGGYGTQYF.

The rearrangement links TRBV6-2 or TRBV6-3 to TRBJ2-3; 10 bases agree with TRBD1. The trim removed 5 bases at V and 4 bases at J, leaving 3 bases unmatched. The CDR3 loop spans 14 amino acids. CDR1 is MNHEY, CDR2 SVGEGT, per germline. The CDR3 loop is CASSTGQGADTQYF. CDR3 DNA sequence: TGTGCCAGCAGTACCGGACAGGGGGCAGATACGCAGTATTTT.

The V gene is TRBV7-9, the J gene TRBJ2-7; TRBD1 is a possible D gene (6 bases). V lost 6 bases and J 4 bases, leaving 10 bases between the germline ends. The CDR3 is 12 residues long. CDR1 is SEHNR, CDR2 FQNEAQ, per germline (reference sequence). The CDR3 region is CASSTQGYEQYF. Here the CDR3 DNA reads TGTGCCAGCAGTACACAGGGTTACGAGCAGTACTTC.

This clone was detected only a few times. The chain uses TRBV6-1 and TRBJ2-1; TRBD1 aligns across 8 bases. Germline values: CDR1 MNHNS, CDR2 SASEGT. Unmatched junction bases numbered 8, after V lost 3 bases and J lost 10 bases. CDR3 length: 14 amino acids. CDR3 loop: CASSEGDRLREQFF. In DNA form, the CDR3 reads TGTGCCAGCAGTGAGGGGGACAGGTTACGGGAGCAGTTCTTC.

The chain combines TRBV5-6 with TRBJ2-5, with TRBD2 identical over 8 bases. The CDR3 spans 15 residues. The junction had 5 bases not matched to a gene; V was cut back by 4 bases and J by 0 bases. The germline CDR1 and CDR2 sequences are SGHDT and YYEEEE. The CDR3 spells CASSLAGGYQETQYF. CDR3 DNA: TGTGCCAGCAGCCTAGCGGGTGGGTACCAAGAGACCCAGTACTTC. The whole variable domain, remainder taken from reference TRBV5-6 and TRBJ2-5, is DAGVTQSPTHLIKTRGQQVTLRCSPKSGHDTVSWYQQALGQGPQFIFQYYEEEERQRGNFPDRFSGHQFPNYSSELNVNALLLGDSALYLCASSLAGGYQETQYFGPGTRLLVL.